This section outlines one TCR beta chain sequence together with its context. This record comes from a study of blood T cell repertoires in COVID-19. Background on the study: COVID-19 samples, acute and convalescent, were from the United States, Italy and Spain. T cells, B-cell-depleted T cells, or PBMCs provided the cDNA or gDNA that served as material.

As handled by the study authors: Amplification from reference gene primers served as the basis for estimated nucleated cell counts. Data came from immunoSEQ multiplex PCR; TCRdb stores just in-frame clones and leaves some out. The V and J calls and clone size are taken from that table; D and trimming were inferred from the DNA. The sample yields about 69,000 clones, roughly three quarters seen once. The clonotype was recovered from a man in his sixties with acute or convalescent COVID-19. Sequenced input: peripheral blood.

The CDR3 DNA reads as TGTGCCAGCAGCGTAGGGGGGGAGGAGGAGACCCAGTACTTC. It is translated as CASSVGGEEETQYF. The chain links TRBV9 to TRBJ2-5; a weak D match, TRBD2 (6 bases). V lost 0 bases and J 5 bases, leaving 11 bases between the germline ends. Germline assignment: CDR1 SGDLS and CDR2 YYNGEE. The length of the CDR3 is 14 residues.